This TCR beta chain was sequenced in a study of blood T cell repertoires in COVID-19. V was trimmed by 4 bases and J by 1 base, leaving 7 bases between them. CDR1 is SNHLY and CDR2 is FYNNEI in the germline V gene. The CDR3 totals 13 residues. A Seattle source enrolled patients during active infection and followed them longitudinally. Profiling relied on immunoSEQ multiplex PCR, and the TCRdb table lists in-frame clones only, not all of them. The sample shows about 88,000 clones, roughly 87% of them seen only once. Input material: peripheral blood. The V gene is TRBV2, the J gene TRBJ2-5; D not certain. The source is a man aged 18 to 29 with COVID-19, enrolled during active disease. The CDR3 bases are TGTGCCAGCAGTGGTGGCTTCCAAGAGACCCAGTACTTC. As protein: CASSGGFQETQYF.